This entry features one T cell receptor (beta chain) sequence. Its antigen remains unknown. This entry comes from a study of cytomegalovirus exposure and HLA in healthy donors. Study-wide points: Researchers reported in a later analysis that common viral pathogens appeared linked to several top clusters. In a later analysis, TCR beta V- and J-gene trimming showed a link to a missense DCLRE1C variant. The authors assumed roughly uniform sequencing depth across donors for presence/absence analyses.

PCR employed 60 Vbeta and 13 Jbeta primers. Clones were read by immunoSEQ multiplex PCR, and TCRdb kept only the in-frame ones, dropping some. This sample yields more than 150,000 clones, of which 75% to 90% are seen a single time; about 9.3% belongs to the top ten. Germline CDR1 and CDR2: SGHTS and YDEGEE. This CDR3 is 15 amino acids long. Unmatched junction bases numbered 5, after V lost 2 bases and J lost 3 bases. This TCR was sampled from a man younger than 35 in good health and CMV-seropositive. V usage is TRBV5-8 and J usage is TRBJ1-1, with TRBD1 matching 9 bases. Source material: PBMCs. CDR3 nucleotide sequence: TGTGCCAGCAGCTTCGGGTGGACAGGGGACACTGAAGCTTTCTTT. Its protein is CASSFGWTGDTEAFF.